A single sample gave rise to the 2 T cell receptor beta chains below, sequenced in a study of blood T cell repertoires in COVID-19. Only in-frame clones appear in the TCRdb table, and some are missing; sequencing was by immunoSEQ multiplex PCR. This sample has roughly 330,000 clones, with 70% to 90% found just once. Material for sequencing was peripheral blood. The receptors originated from a woman aged 45-65 years with active or convalescent COVID-19.

The genes are TRBV4-3 and TRBJ2-7; 7 nucleotides agree with TRBD2. This CDR3 is built from 15 residues. After removal of 0 bases from V and 4 bases from J, the junction contained 6 bases not matched to a gene. Germline assignment: CDR1 LGHNA and CDR2 YSLEER. The CDR3 region has the DNA TGCGCCAGCAGCCAAGATCGGCTAGCGGAGTACGAGCAGTACTTC. Its protein product is CASSQDRLAEYEQYF.

The chain links TRBV6-4 to TRBJ1-2; TRBD1 matches 9 bases. Germline CDR1 MRHNA, CDR2 SNTAGT. CDR3 length equals 12 residues. J lost 10 bases, V lost 5 bases, and 5 bases had no gene match. DNA of the CDR3: TGTGCCAGCAGTCCTGGACAGGGGCCCTACACCTTC. Its translation: CASSPGQGPYTF.